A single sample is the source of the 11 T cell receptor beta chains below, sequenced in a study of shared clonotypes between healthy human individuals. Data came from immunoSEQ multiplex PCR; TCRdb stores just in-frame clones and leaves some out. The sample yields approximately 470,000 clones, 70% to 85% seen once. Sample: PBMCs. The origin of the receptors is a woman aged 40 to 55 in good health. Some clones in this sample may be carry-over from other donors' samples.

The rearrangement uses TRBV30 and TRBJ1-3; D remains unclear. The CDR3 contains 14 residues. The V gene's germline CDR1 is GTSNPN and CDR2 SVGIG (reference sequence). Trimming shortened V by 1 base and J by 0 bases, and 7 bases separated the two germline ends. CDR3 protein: CAWSGPVSGNTIYF. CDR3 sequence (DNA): TGTGCCTGGAGTGGTCCAGTCTCTGGAAACACCATATATTTT.

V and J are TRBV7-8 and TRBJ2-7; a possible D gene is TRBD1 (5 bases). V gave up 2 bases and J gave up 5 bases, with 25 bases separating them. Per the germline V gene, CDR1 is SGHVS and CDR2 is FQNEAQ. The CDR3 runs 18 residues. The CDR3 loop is CASSLSPHRTTLGDEQYF. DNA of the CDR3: TGTGCCAGCAGCTTATCCCCCCACCGGACAACCTTAGGCGACGAGCAGTACTTC.

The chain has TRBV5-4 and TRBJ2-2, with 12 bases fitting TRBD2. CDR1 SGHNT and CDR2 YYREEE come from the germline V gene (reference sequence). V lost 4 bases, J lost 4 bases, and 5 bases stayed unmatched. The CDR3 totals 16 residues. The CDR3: CASSPWGLAGTGELFF. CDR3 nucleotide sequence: TGTGCCAGCAGCCCTTGGGGACTAGCGGGCACCGGGGAGCTGTTTTTT.

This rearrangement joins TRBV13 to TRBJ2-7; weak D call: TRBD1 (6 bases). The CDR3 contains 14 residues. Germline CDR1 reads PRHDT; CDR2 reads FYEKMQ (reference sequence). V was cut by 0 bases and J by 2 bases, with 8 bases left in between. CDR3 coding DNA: TGTGCCAGCAGCTTAGGGGACAGCGCCTACGAGCAGTACTTC. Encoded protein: CASSLGDSAYEQYF.

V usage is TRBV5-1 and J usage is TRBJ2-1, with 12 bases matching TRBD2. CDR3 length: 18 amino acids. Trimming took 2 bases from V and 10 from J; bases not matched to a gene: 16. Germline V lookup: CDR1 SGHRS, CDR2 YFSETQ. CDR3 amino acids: CASSFRTSGELWEKEQFF. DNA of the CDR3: TGCGCCAGCAGCTTCAGGACTAGCGGGGAACTATGGGAGAAAGAGCAGTTCTTC. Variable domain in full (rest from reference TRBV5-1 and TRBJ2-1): KAGVTQTPRYLIKTRGQQVTLSCSPISGHRSVSWYQQTPGQGLQFLFEYFSETQRNKGNFPGRFSGRQFSNSRSEMNVSTLELGDSALYLCASSFRTSGELWEKEQFFGPGTRLTVL.

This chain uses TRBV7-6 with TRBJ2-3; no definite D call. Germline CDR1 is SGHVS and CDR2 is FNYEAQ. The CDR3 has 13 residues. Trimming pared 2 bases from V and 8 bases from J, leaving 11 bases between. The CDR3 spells CASSLSQRGTQYF. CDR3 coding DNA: TGTGCCAGCAGCTTAAGCCAGCGAGGTACGCAGTATTTT.

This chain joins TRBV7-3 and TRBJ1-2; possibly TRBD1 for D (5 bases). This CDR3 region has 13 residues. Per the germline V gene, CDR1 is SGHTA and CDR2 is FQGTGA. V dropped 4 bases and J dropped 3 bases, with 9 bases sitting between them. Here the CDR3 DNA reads TGTGCCAGCAGCTCCGGGACGGACTATGGCTACACCTTC. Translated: CASSSGTDYGYTF. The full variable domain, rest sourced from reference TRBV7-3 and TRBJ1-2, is GAGVSQTPSNKVTEKGKYVELRCDPISGHTALYWYRQSLGQGPEFLIYFQGTGAADDSGLPNDRFFAVRPEGSVSTLKIQRTERGDSAVYLCASSSGTDYGYTFGSGTRLTVV.

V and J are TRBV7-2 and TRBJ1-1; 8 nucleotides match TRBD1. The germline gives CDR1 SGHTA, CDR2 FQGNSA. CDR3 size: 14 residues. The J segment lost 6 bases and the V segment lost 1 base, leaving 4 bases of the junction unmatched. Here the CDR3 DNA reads TGTGCCAGCAGCTTAGTCTCACAGGGGGCTGAAGCTTTCTTT. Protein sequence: CASSLVSQGAEAFF.

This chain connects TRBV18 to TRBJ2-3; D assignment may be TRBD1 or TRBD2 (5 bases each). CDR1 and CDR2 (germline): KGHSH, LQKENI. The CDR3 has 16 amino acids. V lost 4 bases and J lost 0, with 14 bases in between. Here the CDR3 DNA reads TGTGCCAGCTCACGCTCCGGGGACGCCAGCACAGATACGCAGTATTTT. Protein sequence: CASSRSGDASTDTQYF.

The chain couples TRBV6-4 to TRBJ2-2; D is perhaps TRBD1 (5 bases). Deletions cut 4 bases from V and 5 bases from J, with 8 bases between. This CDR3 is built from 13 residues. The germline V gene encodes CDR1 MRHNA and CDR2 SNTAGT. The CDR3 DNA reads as TGTGCCAGCAGTGCCAGGGTTACCGGGGAGCTGTTTTTT. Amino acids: CASSARVTGELFF.

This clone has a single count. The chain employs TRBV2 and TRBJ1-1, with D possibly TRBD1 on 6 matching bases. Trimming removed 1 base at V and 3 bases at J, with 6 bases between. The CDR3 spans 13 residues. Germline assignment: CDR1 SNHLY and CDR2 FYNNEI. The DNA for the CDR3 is TGTGCCAGCAGTGAAGAGGGGGACACTGAAGCTTTCTTT. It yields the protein CASSEEGDTEAFF. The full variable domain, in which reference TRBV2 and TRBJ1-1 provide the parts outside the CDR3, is EPEVTQTPSHQVTQMGQEVILRCVPISNHLYFYWYRQILGQKVEFLVSFYNNEISEKSEIFDDQFSVERPDGSNFTLKIRSTKLEDSAMYFCASSEEGDTEAFFGQGTRLTVV.